These 19 T cell receptor beta chains were all obtained from the same sample, sequenced in a study of T cell changes during pregnancy in multiple sclerosis. Generated by immunoSEQ multiplex PCR, the TCRdb table keeps only in-frame clones and is missing some. The repertoire has tens of thousands of clones, just over 90% of them found once; the top ten carry about 2%. This specimen consisted of peripheral blood, obtained in the second trimester of pregnancy. The receptor set was obtained from a female donor with multiple sclerosis, enrolled in a pregnancy study.

This sequence joins TRBV18 and TRBJ1-2; TRBD1 agrees at 7 bases. Unmatched junction bases numbered 1, after V lost 2 bases and J lost 4 bases. Per germline, CDR1 KGHSH and CDR2 LQKENI. The CDR3 runs 13 residues. The CDR3 DNA follows: TGTGCCAGCTCACCAAGGGACAGCTATGGCTACACCTTC. Protein: CASSPRDSYGYTF.

The chain couples TRBV5-1 to TRBJ1-1, with D possibly matching TRBD1 (5 bases). This CDR3 comprises 17 residues. CDR1 and CDR2 from the germline V gene are SGHRS and YFSETQ. Trimming stripped 3 bases from V and 4 bases from J, with 22 bases between. The CDR3 nucleotides read TGCGCCAGCAGCTCGGGACTCCTCCCAGGGACCGGCACTGAAGCTTTCTTT. Protein product: CASSSGLLPGTGTEAFF.

The J gene is TRBJ2-7, the V gene TRBV18, with a tentative D call TRBD2 (6 bases). Trimming removed 2 bases at V and 2 bases at J, with 10 bases between. CDR3 length: 14 residues. CDR1 KGHSH and CDR2 LQKENI come from the germline V gene. In nucleotides, the CDR3 is TGTGCCAGCTCACCAGGGGGGACCCCCTACGAGCAGTACTTC. It yields the protein CASSPGGTPYEQYF.

The chain combines TRBV5-1 with TRBJ2-1; 8 bases match TRBD1. V was pared by 4 bases and J by 5 bases, with 8 bases of the junction left unmatched. This CDR3 comprises 15 residues. The V gene's germline CDR1 is SGHRS and CDR2 YFSETQ. CDR3 DNA sequence: TGCGCCAGCAGCCTGTTGGGCAGGGGGCACAATGAGCAGTTCTTC. This translates into CASSLLGRGHNEQFF.

The J gene is TRBJ2-2, the V gene TRBV7-9, with D perhaps matching TRBD1 (5 bases). Trimming stripped 2 bases from V and 2 bases from J, with 15 bases between. Germline CDR1 SEHNR, CDR2 FQNEAQ (reference sequence). The CDR3 is 17 amino acids. The CDR3 region is CASSLSRGRANTGELFF. The CDR3 bases are TGTGCCAGCAGCTTAAGTCGCGGCAGGGCCAACACCGGGGAGCTGTTTTTT.

The CDR3 DNA reads TGTGCCAGCAGCTTGGGGGGTAGGGGTGAGCAGTTCTTC. Its protein is CASSLGGRGEQFF. The V and J genes are TRBV5-6 and TRBJ2-1; the D gene is possibly TRBD1 (5 bases). This CDR3 is built from 13 residues. The V and J ends lost 0 bases and 9 bases respectively, with 10 bases between them. Looked up from germline, CDR1 is SGHDT and CDR2 is YYEEEE. The entire variable domain, with the rest obtained from reference TRBV5-6 and TRBJ2-1, is as follows: DAGVTQSPTHLIKTRGQQVTLRCSPKSGHDTVSWYQQALGQGPQFIFQYYEEEERQRGNFPDRFSGHQFPNYSSELNVNALLLGDSALYLCASSLGGRGEQFFGPGTRLTVL.

V gene TRBV4-3 combines with J gene TRBJ2-7; 8 nucleotides align to TRBD2. CDR3 size: 16 residues. CDR1 is LGHNA and CDR2 is YSLEER in the germline V gene. V lost 0 bases, J lost 5 bases, and 9 bases stayed unmatched. CDR3 bases: TGCGCCAGCAGCCAAGAGTTGATAGCGGGACCCCACGAGCAGTACTTC. Translating it yields CASSQELIAGPHEQYF.

The J gene is TRBJ2-7, the V gene TRBV19; TRBD2 matches 7 bases. The V gene end was trimmed by 8 bases and the J gene end by 6 bases; junction bases not matched to a gene: 7. Germline CDR1 is LNHDA and CDR2 is SQIVND (reference sequence). The CDR3 sequence is 12 residues long. CDR3 sequence (DNA): TGTGCCAGTCAGGCGGGAGTAGGCGAGCAGTACTTC. Protein: CASQAGVGEQYF.

The chain combines TRBV28 with TRBJ2-5, with 8 bases identical to TRBD1. Germline assignment: CDR1 MDHEN and CDR2 SYDVKM. The CDR3 consists of 19 residues. With V trimmed by 5 bases and J by 2 bases, 19 bases remained unmatched. CDR3 sequence (DNA): TGTGCCAGCAGTGCCGATAAACTCCCGGGGACAGGAAGACAAGAGACCCAGTACTTC. This translates into CASSADKLPGTGRQETQYF.

The chain joins TRBV6-6 to TRBJ2-2; D is unresolved. This CDR3 has 13 amino acids. Germline values: CDR1 MNHNY, CDR2 SVGAGI (reference sequence). Trimming shortened V by 2 bases and J by 8 bases, and 9 bases separated the two germline ends. The CDR3 protein is CASSYKETGELFF. In nucleotides, the CDR3 is TGTGCCAGCAGTTACAAGGAGACGGGGGAGCTGTTTTTT.

The chain carries TRBV2 and TRBJ2-3; 7 bases are a match to TRBD1. Germline loops: CDR1 SNHLY, CDR2 FYNNEI. This CDR3 is 15 amino acids long. Trimming cost V 8 bases and J 0 bases; bases outside gene matches: 8. Here the CDR3 reads CASCLETGSTDTQYF. The CDR3 coding sequence is TGTGCCAGCTGCCTCGAGACAGGGAGCACAGATACGCAGTATTTT.

This chain uses TRBV6-6 with TRBJ2-7; D uncertain. The V gene lost 6 bases and the J gene lost 7 bases, with 13 bases spanning the gap. CDR1 is MNHNY, CDR2 SVGAGI, per germline (reference sequence). The CDR3 is made up of 12 amino acids. CDR3 region: CASRSLVTEQYF. Written as DNA, the CDR3 is TGTGCCAGCAGATCACTGGTAACTGAGCAGTACTTC.

The chain links TRBV21-1 to TRBJ2-7; the DNA was not compared with TRBD2, the D call given in the table. TRBV21-1 counts as a pseudogene. The CDR3 spans 15 residues. This CDR3 reads CASSKEVKRVYEQYF. The DNA for the CDR3 is TGTGCCAGCAGCAAAGAGGTAAAGAGGGTCTACGAGCAGTACTTC.

The chain couples TRBV21-1 to TRBJ2-5; TRBD1 is taken as the D call from the table, unchecked against the DNA. TRBV21-1 constitutes a pseudogene. The CDR3 runs 18 residues. The CDR3 region is CASSKKRQRAGGDETQYF. The CDR3 DNA follows: TGTGCCAGCAGCAAAAAAAGGCAGCGGGCAGGGGGCGATGAGACCCAGTACTTC.

This chain uses TRBV19 with TRBJ2-1, with 8 bases lining up with TRBD2. V lost 1 base to trimming and J lost 6 bases; unmatched junction nucleotides: 5. The CDR3 runs 15 residues. Per germline, CDR1 LNHDA and CDR2 SQIVND (reference sequence). The chain's CDR3 is CASSIGTSRGNEQFF. CDR3 bases: TGTGCCAGTAGTATAGGGACTAGCAGGGGCAATGAGCAGTTCTTC.

The chain employs TRBV18 and TRBJ1-1; 10 bases fit TRBD1. Germline assignment: CDR1 KGHSH and CDR2 LQKENI. V gave up 2 bases and J gave up 0 bases; unmatched junction bases: 3. This CDR3 region has 16 residues. CDR3 DNA sequence: TGTGCCAGCTCACCAGTTGGGACAGGGGTGAACACTGAAGCTTTCTTT. Amino acid sequence: CASSPVGTGVNTEAFF. The complete variable domain, with remaining parts taken from reference TRBV18 and TRBJ1-1, reads NAGVMQNPRHLVRRRGQEARLRCSPMKGHSHVYWYRQLPEEGLKFMVYLQKENIIDESGMPKERFSAEFPKEGPSILRIQQVVRGDSAAYFCASSPVGTGVNTEAFFGQGTRLTVV.

This sequence joins TRBV7-2 and TRBJ2-5; 9 nucleotides match TRBD1. The CDR3 sequence is 14 residues long. V lost 7 bases and J lost 4; bases outside the gene matches: 7. From germline, CDR1 is SGHTA and CDR2 FQGNSA. CDR3 sequence (DNA): TGTGCCAGCAACGATTTGACAGGGGGAGAGACCCAGTACTTC. Protein: CASNDLTGGETQYF.

CDR3: CASSDAGARGTIYF. The CDR3 DNA reads TGTGCCAGCAGTGATGCGGGGGCAAGGGGCACCATATATTTT. This chain connects TRBV6-1 to TRBJ1-3; tentative D call: TRBD1 (6 bases). The CDR3 has 14 residues. The germline gives CDR1 MNHNS, CDR2 SASEGT. V was shortened by 3 bases and J by 9 bases, with 15 bases between the two germline ends.

The chain uses TRBV16 and TRBJ2-5; 10 positions match TRBD1. Germline V gives CDR1 KGHSY, CDR2 FQNENV. V lost 4 bases, J lost 5 bases, and 4 bases stayed unmatched. This CDR3 contains 14 residues. The DNA of the CDR3 is TGTGCCAGCAGCCGGACAGGGGGACGGGAGACCCAGTACTTC. It translates to CASSRTGGRETQYF.